This T cell receptor beta chain was sequenced in a study of cytomegalovirus exposure and HLA in healthy donors. Study results and limitations: Further analysis, carried out later, found HLA-associated TCR beta chains more clonally expanded than equally common other chains. CMV serostatus was the only recorded immune exposure for donors. In a later analysis, TCR beta V- and J-gene trimming was associated with a missense DCLRE1C variant. It was reported that the classifier diagnosed cytomegalovirus status with high specificity and sensitivity in both the original and validation cohorts.

As to this clone: What it binds is unknown.

60 Vbeta and 13 Jbeta primers were used in PCR. This table comes from immunoSEQ multiplex PCR, and its TCRdb copy is limited to in-frame clones, with some not included. The table counts more than 35,000 clones; roughly 1.3% lies in the top ten. The CDR3 has 12 residues. Looked up from germline, CDR1 is MDHEN and CDR2 is SYDVKM. The ends were cut back, 4 bases at V and 9 bases at J, with 7 bases in the middle. The sample comprised PBMCs. The clonotype originates from a man younger than 45 in good health and CMV-seronegative. The chain combines TRBV28 with TRBJ1-6; the D gene is possibly TRBD1 (5 bases). The CDR3 sequence is CASSSGLSPLHF. CDR3 DNA sequence: TGTGCCAGCAGTTCAGGGCTTTCACCCCTCCACTTT.